Presented here are 20 T cell receptor beta chains from one specimen sequenced in a study of radiation and T cells in renal cell carcinoma. Produced via immunoSEQ multiplex PCR; TCRdb's table is partial and in-frame only. The sample consists of about 49,000 clones, approximately 80% of them appearing once. The time point denotes: blood 2 weeks post-SBRT. Treatment denoted: 15 Gy SBRT to primary tumor, nephrectomy 4 weeks later. Here the sequenced sample was blood, taken from a patient whose treatment included radiotherapy and nephrectomy. The receptor source for this set is a woman aged 70-85 years with renal cell carcinoma.

The chain is built from TRBV5-4 and TRBJ2-1; no firm D call. CDR3 length equals 14 residues. The germline gives CDR1 SGHNT, CDR2 YYREEE (reference sequence). V was trimmed by 0 bases and J by 5 bases, leaving 9 bases between them. The CDR3 loop is CASSLAGQHNEQFF. DNA of the CDR3: TGTGCCAGCAGCTTGGCCGGGCAGCACAATGAGCAGTTCTTC.

The table lists this clone with a count of one. This chain joins TRBV4-1 and TRBJ2-3; D might be TRBD2 (5 bases). V lost 5 bases, J lost 0 bases, and 18 bases lay in between. The CDR3 has 17 amino acids. Germline V gene data show CDR1 as MGHRA and CDR2 as YSYEKL. For the CDR3, the DNA is TGCGCCAGCAGCGGCGGGCGGCGGCCTTCTAGCACAGATACGCAGTATTTT. Translating gives CASSGGRRPSSTDTQYF.

CDR3 residues: CASSFLERDNEQFF. The CDR3 DNA reads as TGTGCCAGCAGCTTTCTAGAGCGGGACAATGAGCAGTTCTTC. This sequence joins TRBV7-8 and TRBJ2-1; TRBD2 might be the D (6 bases). The CDR3 is 14 amino acids. The ends were cut back, 3 bases at V and 5 bases at J, with 11 bases in the middle. Germline-derived CDR1 and CDR2 are SGHVS and FQNEAQ.

V usage is TRBV5-4 and J usage is TRBJ2-7; D perhaps matches TRBD1 (6 bases). CDR1 SGHNT and CDR2 YYREEE come from the germline V gene (reference sequence). V was shortened by 0 bases and J by 5 bases, with 12 bases between the two germline ends. The CDR3 length is 14 residues. The CDR3 nucleotides read TGTGCCAGCAGCTTGGGTCGCTACAGGGACGAGCAGTACTTC. Translating it yields CASSLGRYRDEQYF.

The rearrangement links TRBV7-2 to TRBJ1-5; D uncertain. Trimming took off 6 bases at V and 5 bases at J, with 20 bases between the two ends. Germline V gene sequence: CDR1 SGHTA, CDR2 FQGNSA. The length of the CDR3 is 16 residues. In DNA form, the CDR3 reads TGTGCCAGCAGTTTTAGTGTTAACATGGGCTATCAGCCCCAGCATTTT. Its protein product is CASSFSVNMGYQPQHF.

The CDR3 bases are TGTGCCAGCAGCCCGCAAACGGTCGGAGCGCAGTATTTT. Its protein is CASSPQTVGAQYF. The V and J genes are TRBV27 and TRBJ2-3; no reliable D call. The V gene lost 6 bases and the J gene lost 10 bases, with 17 bases spanning the gap. The CDR3 consists of 13 residues. The V gene's germline CDR1 is MNHEY and CDR2 SMNVEV (reference sequence).

This clone has only one observation. CDR3 in amino acids: CAWSQDSNSPLHF. Written as DNA, the CDR3 is TGTGCCTGGAGTCAAGACAGTAATTCACCCCTCCACTTT. The chain recombines TRBV30 with TRBJ1-6; D is possibly TRBD1 (5 bases). The V gene's germline CDR1 is GTSNPN and CDR2 SVGIG (reference sequence). Between the trimmed V and J ends, which lost 2 bases and 6 bases, there was a span of 8 bases. The CDR3 runs 13 residues.

The chain joins TRBV19 to TRBJ1-2; D is ambiguous. The germline V gene encodes CDR1 LNHDA and CDR2 SQIVND (reference sequence). Trimming removed 3 bases from V and 2 bases from J, with 16 bases in between. The CDR3 consists of 16 residues. The DNA of the CDR3 is TGTGCCAGTAGTATGAAGGGATCAAACCCAAACTATGGCTACACCTTC. Its translation: CASSMKGSNPNYGYTF.

Here the CDR3 reads CASSPRQGTSYEQYF. Written as DNA, the CDR3 is TGTGCCAGCAGCCCACGACAGGGAACCTCCTACGAGCAGTACTTC. The gene calls are TRBV13 and TRBJ2-7; TRBD1 matches 7 bases. Looked up from germline, CDR1 is PRHDT and CDR2 is FYEKMQ (reference sequence). The CDR3 sequence is 15 residues long. V shed 5 bases and J 0 bases; nucleotides not matched to a gene: 7. The full variable domain, completed using reference TRBV13 and TRBJ2-7, is AAGVIQSPRHLIKEKRETATLKCYPIPRHDTVYWYQQGPGQDPQFLISFYEKMQSDKGSIPDRFSAQQFSDYHSELNMSSLELGDSALYFCASSPRQGTSYEQYFGPGTRLTVT.

The CDR3 coding sequence is TGTGCCAGCGGACGGAACTACTACGAGCAGTACTTC. This translates into CASGRNYYEQYF. The V call is TRBV6-6, the J call TRBJ2-7, with D hard to call. Germline loops: CDR1 MNHNY, CDR2 SVGAGI (reference sequence). Trimming shortened V by 8 bases and J by 3 bases, and 11 bases separated the two germline ends. The CDR3 sequence is 12 residues long.

The V gene is TRBV5-1, the J gene TRBJ2-5; tentative D call: TRBD1 (5 bases). CDR1 SGHRS and CDR2 YFSETQ come from the germline V gene. V was pared by 0 bases and J by 5 bases, with 11 bases between. The CDR3 extends over 14 amino acids. CDR3 bases: TGCGCCAGCAGCTTGGCGCAGGGAAGGGAGACCCAGTACTTC. Amino acids: CASSLAQGRETQYF.

The V gene is TRBV6-5, the J gene TRBJ1-1; the D is unclear. Trimming left V 6 bases short and J 1 base short, with 3 bases between. The CDR3 spans 11 residues. CDR1 and CDR2 (germline): MNHEY, SVGAGI. This CDR3 reads CASRRNTEAFF. The CDR3 DNA reads TGTGCCAGCAGAAGGAACACTGAAGCTTTCTTT.

V is TRBV6-1 and J is TRBJ1-1, with D maybe TRBD1 (5 bases). V lost 2 bases and J 7 bases, leaving 17 bases between the germline ends. There are 15 residues in the CDR3. Germline V gene lookup returns CDR1 MNHNS and CDR2 SASEGT. CDR3 coding DNA: TGTGCCAGCAGTGAATATGAACAGGCCGTAGTTGAAGCTTTCTTT. Translating it yields CASSEYEQAVVEAFF.

The chain uses TRBV2 and TRBJ2-3; D might be TRBD1 or TRBD2, each matching 5 bases. The V end lost 7 bases, the J end lost 2 bases, and 10 bases lay between the germline ends. Germline V gene lookup returns CDR1 SNHLY and CDR2 FYNNEI. The CDR3 sequence is 13 residues long. The chain's CDR3 is CASTRGDTDTQYF. The CDR3 DNA reads TGTGCCAGCACGAGAGGGGACACAGATACGCAGTATTTT.

The rearrangement joins TRBV7-9 to TRBJ1-5, with 8 bases identical to TRBD1. From germline, CDR1 is SEHNR and CDR2 FQNEAQ (reference sequence). Unmatched junction bases numbered 11, after V lost 1 base and J lost 0 bases. This CDR3 is built from 19 residues. This CDR3 is CASSLGAGGRLHSNQPQHF. The CDR3 DNA follows: TGTGCCAGCAGCTTAGGGGCAGGGGGCCGGCTACATAGCAATCAGCCCCAGCATTTT.

The V call is TRBV10-3, the J call TRBJ1-5, with a weak D call TRBD1 (5 bases). In germline, CDR1 is ENHRY, CDR2 SYGVKD. CDR3 length equals 15 residues. V gave up 3 bases and J gave up 3 bases, with 12 bases separating them. The CDR3 region is CAISDPGRPNQPQHF. The CDR3 DNA reads TGTGCCATCAGTGATCCGGGACGTCCCAATCAGCCCCAGCATTTT.

The rearrangement links TRBV4-1 to TRBJ1-1; 8 nucleotides agree with TRBD1. This CDR3 is built from 15 residues. The germline V gene has CDR1 MGHRA and CDR2 YSYEKL. The J segment lost 6 bases and the V segment lost 8 bases, leaving 14 bases of the junction unmatched. In DNA, the CDR3 is TGCGCCAGCCGGAGGGTGGACAGGGAGGGCGCTGAAGCTTTCTTT. Protein: CASRRVDREGAEAFF.

This chain uses TRBV6-5 with TRBJ1-1; D remains ambiguous. The germline V gene has CDR1 MNHEY and CDR2 SVGAGI. The CDR3 contains 14 residues. Trimming took 5 bases from V and 2 from J, leaving 12 bases between them. CDR3 DNA: TGTGCCAGCAGTCCTTTGGACCAAAACACTGAAGCTTTCTTT. Its protein product is CASSPLDQNTEAFF.

The chain uses TRBV9 and TRBJ2-7; 11 bases are shared with TRBD2. Trimming took 0 bases from V and 1 from J; bases not matched to a gene: 3. Per the germline V gene, CDR1 is SGDLS and CDR2 is YYNGEE. The length of the CDR3 is 16 residues. CDR3: CASSVGGLAASYEQYF. CDR3 coding DNA: TGTGCCAGCAGCGTAGGGGGACTAGCGGCTTCCTACGAGCAGTACTTC.

This rearrangement joins TRBV19 to TRBJ2-4; no firm D call. CDR3 length: 13 amino acids. Trimming left V 3 bases short and J 5 bases short, with 8 bases between. From germline, CDR1 is LNHDA and CDR2 SQIVND (reference sequence). This CDR3 is CASSMIGQNIQYF. The CDR3 DNA sequence: TGTGCCAGTAGTATGATTGGCCAAAACATTCAGTACTTC.